Following are 32 T cell receptor beta chains from one sample sequenced in a study of early T cells in non-severe SARS-CoV-2 infection. TCRdb analysed the 5' RACE reads with MiXCR anew, one entry per CDR3 protein. This table has 80,000 to 95,000 distinct CDR3 sequences, 15% to 20% appearing once. Sequences were derived from whole blood, sampled at baseline. The receptors shown here come from an adult who was a healthcare worker with PCR-confirmed SARS-CoV-2 infection or an uninfected control (not recorded which).

This chain uses TRBV7-7 with TRBJ1-5, with D possibly being TRBD1 (5 bases). The germline V gene encodes CDR1 SSHAT and CDR2 FNYEAQ (reference sequence). The CDR3 covers 13 residues. Trimming took off 2 bases at V and 5 bases at J, with 7 bases between the two ends. As DNA, the CDR3 is TGTGCCAGCAGCTTACGCAGGGATCAGCCCCAGCATTTT. Protein: CASSLRRDQPQHF. Drawing the rest from reference TRBV7-7 and TRBJ1-5, the complete variable domain is GAGVSQSPRYKVTKRGQDVTLRCDPISSHATLYWYQQALGQGPEFLTYFNYEAQPDKSGLPSDRFSAERPEGSISTLTIQRTEQRDSAMYRCASSLRRDQPQHFGDGTRLSIL.

This clonotype showed up many times. This chain joins TRBV27 and TRBJ2-6; D is uncertain. V gave up 5 bases and J gave up 0 bases, with 17 bases separating them. Germline V lookup: CDR1 MNHEY, CDR2 SMNVEV (reference sequence). The CDR3 covers 18 residues. In DNA form, the CDR3 reads TGTGCCAGCAGTGCCCTCCCGGGCTCAAACTCTGGGGCCAACGTCCTGACTTTC. It encodes CASSALPGSNSGANVLTF. The entire variable domain, with the rest obtained from reference TRBV27 and TRBJ2-6, is as follows: EAQVTQNPRYLITVTGKKLTVTCSQNMNHEYMSWYRQDPGLGLRQIYYSMNVEVTDKGDVPEGYKVSRKEKRNFPLILESPSPNQTSLYFCASSALPGSNSGANVLTFGAGSRLTVL.

This clonotype has at least ten counts. J is TRBJ1-6 and V is TRBV10-3; TRBD1 is a possible D gene (6 bases). The CDR3 has 12 amino acids. Germline loops: CDR1 ENHRY, CDR2 SYGVKD. Trimming removed 4 bases at V and 15 bases at J, with 13 bases between. CDR3 sequence reads: CAISGTVPHLHF. Here the CDR3 DNA reads TGTGCCATCAGTGGGACAGTGCCGCACCTCCACTTT.

This clonotype was observed many times. The chain recombines TRBV3-1 with TRBJ2-2; the match to TRBD2 covers 10 bases. V lost 5 bases, J lost 6 bases, and 6 bases stayed unmatched. Per the germline V gene, CDR1 is LGHDT and CDR2 is YNNKEL (reference sequence). The CDR3 covers 15 residues. The CDR3 protein is CASSERSGRAGELFF. CDR3 sequence (DNA): TGTGCCAGCAGCGAAAGAAGCGGGAGGGCCGGGGAGCTGTTTTTT.

The V gene is TRBV10-3, the J gene TRBJ2-3, with D tentatively TRBD1 (6 bases). The CDR3 runs to 12 residues. Germline values: CDR1 ENHRY, CDR2 SYGVKD. V was clipped by 7 bases and J by 4 bases, with 9 bases between them. The CDR3 DNA sequence: TGTGCCATCACCTCAGGGGCAGATACGCAGTATTTT. It is translated as CAITSGADTQYF.

This clonotype was seen a few times. CDR3 sequence reads: CASSWGQGNPTNYGYTF. The CDR3 DNA follows: TGTGCCAGCAGTTGGGGACAGGGTAACCCTACTAACTATGGCTACACCTTC. This chain links TRBV28 with TRBJ1-2, with 9 positions matching TRBD1. This CDR3 is built from 17 residues. Germline CDR1 and CDR2: MDHEN and SYDVKM. Germline trimming cut 4 bases from V and 0 bases from J; bases unmatched to any gene: 9.

CDR3 in DNA: TGTGCCAGCAGCCTGGGACCGAACACCGGGGAGCTGTTTTTT. Translation gives CASSLGPNTGELFF. This chain uses TRBV3-1 with TRBJ2-2, with D perhaps being TRBD1 or TRBD2 (5 bases each). The germline V gene has CDR1 LGHDT and CDR2 YNNKEL (reference sequence). This CDR3 is 14 amino acids long. Trimming removed 4 bases at V and 0 bases at J, with 6 bases between.

CDR3 in amino acids: CASRGTGLDEQFF. CDR3 sequence (DNA): TGCGCCAGCCGCGGGACAGGGTTGGATGAGCAGTTCTTC. The chain is built from TRBV5-1 and TRBJ2-1, with TRBD1 matching over 9 bases. The CDR3 totals 13 residues. From germline, CDR1 is SGHRS and CDR2 YFSETQ. V lost 7 bases, J lost 8 bases, and 7 bases stayed unmatched.

This clonotype is a singleton in its sample. J is TRBJ2-3 and V is TRBV4-3; TRBD2 agrees at 7 bases. This CDR3 region has 17 residues. Trimming at V came to 1 base and at J to 5 bases, leaving 12 bases not matched to a gene. Germline CDR1 and CDR2: LGHNA and YSLEER. The CDR3 sequence: CASSQGSGEGRGDTQYF. The DNA of the CDR3 is TGCGCCAGCAGCCAAGGATCGGGGGAGGGCCGGGGAGATACGCAGTATTTT.

This clonotype appeared a few times. The V call is TRBV3-1, the J call TRBJ2-2; 10 bases line up with TRBD2. The CDR3 is 19 amino acids. The J segment lost 4 bases and the V segment lost 0 bases, leaving 11 bases of the junction unmatched. Germline V CDR1 and CDR2: LGHDT, YNNKEL (reference sequence). The CDR3, as DNA: TGTGCCAGCAGCCAAGATCCCCCTGAACTAGCGGGGCCCACCGGGGAGCTGTTTTTT. Encoded protein: CASSQDPPELAGPTGELFF. Variable domain in full (rest from reference TRBV3-1 and TRBJ2-2): DTAVSQTPKYLVTQMGNDKSIKCEQNLGHDTMYWYKQDSKKFLKIMFSYNNKELIINETVPNRFSPKSPDKAHLNLHINSLELGDSAVYFCASSQDPPELAGPTGELFFGEGSRLTVL.

This clonotype was seen a few times. The rearrangement uses TRBV12-3 or TRBV12-4 and TRBJ2-7, with D perhaps matching TRBD1 (6 bases). This CDR3 has 14 residues. Trimming shortened V by 7 bases and J by 5 bases, and 18 bases separated the two germline ends. This CDR3 is CASKVSGARDEQYF. The DNA for the CDR3 is TGTGCCAGCAAGGTCTCAGGGGCTAGGGACGAGCAGTACTTC.

This clonotype turned up a few times. V is TRBV27 and J is TRBJ2-7; D is ambiguous. CDR3 size: 9 residues. Germline V gene lookup returns CDR1 MNHEY and CDR2 SMNVEV (reference sequence). The V end lost 6 bases, the J end lost 6 bases, and 3 bases lay between the germline ends. DNA of the CDR3: TGTGCCAGCAGGGGCGAGCAGTACTTC. It specifies CASRGEQYF.

The V gene is TRBV20-1, the J gene TRBJ2-1, with 11 bases identical to TRBD2. The CDR3 spans 14 residues. With 5 bases clipped from V and 5 bases from J, the junction kept 5 bases outside the gene matches. Germline values: CDR1 DFQATT, CDR2 SNEGSKA (reference sequence). The CDR3: CSAHSGRAHNEQFF. The CDR3 DNA reads TGCAGTGCTCATAGCGGGAGGGCTCACAATGAGCAGTTCTTC.

The chain combines TRBV20-1 with TRBJ1-1; no definite D call. Germline loops: CDR1 DFQATT, CDR2 SNEGSKA (reference sequence). CDR3 length: 15 amino acids. Trimming took 0 bases from V and 1 from J, leaving 12 bases between them. The CDR3 sequence is CSARDPRGRNTEAFF. CDR3 sequence (DNA): TGCAGTGCTAGAGATCCAAGAGGGAGGAACACTGAAGCTTTCTTT.

The CDR3 bases are TGCAGTGGCACCCGAATAGCGAGCTCCTACGAGCAGTACTTC. This encodes CSGTRIASSYEQYF. The chain has TRBV20-1 and TRBJ2-7, with D possibly matching TRBD2 (5 bases). This CDR3 is 14 amino acids long. Germline loops: CDR1 DFQATT, CDR2 SNEGSKA (reference sequence). The V gene lost 7 bases and the J gene lost 0 bases, with 16 bases spanning the gap.

The gene calls are TRBV6-5 and TRBJ1-2, with 7 positions matching TRBD1. Trimming took 2 bases from V and 0 from J; bases not matched to a gene: 6. This CDR3 spans 16 amino acids. Germline V lookup: CDR1 MNHEY, CDR2 SVGAGI. CDR3 nucleotide sequence: TGTGCCAGCAGTTACCCACTGGGACAGCCTAACTATGGCTACACCTTC. It is translated as CASSYPLGQPNYGYTF.

This clonotype has a handful of counts. J is TRBJ2-1 and V is TRBV7-2, with TRBD2 identical over 10 bases. J was trimmed by 8 bases and V by 6 bases; bases with no gene match: 10. CDR3 size: 15 residues. Germline-derived CDR1 and CDR2 are SGHTA and FQGNSA. Written as DNA, the CDR3 is TGTGCCAGCAGTGGCTCTAGCGGGAGCCAGCATGAGCAGTTCTTC. Encoded protein: CASSGSSGSQHEQFF.

The table lists this clonotype with many counts. The CDR3 DNA reads TGTGCCAGTAGTTGGAAACGGAACTCCTACGAGCAGTACTTC. Its protein product is CASSWKRNSYEQYF. The chain has TRBV19 and TRBJ2-7; no clear D gene. Germline-derived CDR1 and CDR2 are LNHDA and SQIVND (reference sequence). The CDR3 extends over 14 amino acids. Trimming removed 5 bases at V and 0 bases at J, with 11 bases between.

Comments on this clonotype: Since a much larger clone is just one base distant, this may be a read error. V gene TRBV20-1 combines with J gene TRBJ2-5, with 10 bases that match TRBD2. This CDR3 comprises 16 residues. CDR1 is DFQATT, CDR2 SNEGSKA, per germline (reference sequence). CDR3 sequence reads: CSSRDRGLAGEETQYF. The CDR3 DNA follows: TGCAGTTCTAGAGACCGGGGGCTAGCGGGAGAAGAGACCCAGTACTTC.

The chain couples TRBV11-2 to TRBJ1-1, with D perhaps matching TRBD1 (5 bases). Per germline, CDR1 SGHAT and CDR2 FQNNGV. Trimming took 3 bases from V and 1 from J, leaving 9 bases between them. The CDR3 runs to 14 residues. DNA of the CDR3: TGTGCCAGCAGCTTTTCCGGGACGAACACTGAAGCTTTCTTT. It specifies CASSFSGTNTEAFF.

This chain uses TRBV4-3 with TRBJ2-3; no clear D. V lost 1 base to trimming and J lost 5 bases, with 10 bases between them. The CDR3 sequence is 14 residues long. Germline V gene sequence: CDR1 LGHNA, CDR2 YSLEER. The CDR3 reads CASSQVRWEDTQYF. CDR3 nucleotides: TGCGCCAGCAGCCAAGTGAGGTGGGAAGATACGCAGTATTTT.

This clonotype turned up a few times. The rearrangement uses TRBV6-6 and TRBJ1-1; 9 bases agree with TRBD1. With V trimmed by 6 bases and J by 0 bases, 8 bases remained unmatched. The CDR3 runs 16 residues. From germline, CDR1 is MNHNY and CDR2 SVGAGI (reference sequence). Here the CDR3 DNA reads TGTGCCAGCAGAGAACACAGGGGGCGTCTGAACACTGAAGCTTTCTTT. It codes for CASREHRGRLNTEAFF.

Ten or more counts support this clonotype. This sequence joins TRBV7-9 and TRBJ1-5; TRBD1 agrees at 9 bases. V was clipped by 0 bases and J by 2 bases; unmatched bases: 5. Germline CDR1 is SEHNR and CDR2 is FQNEAQ (reference sequence). The CDR3 sequence is 17 residues long. The CDR3 DNA reads TGTGCCAGCAGCTTAGCGTCAGACAGGGGGGGCAATCAGCCCCAGCATTTT. The encoded protein is CASSLASDRGGNQPQHF.

The chain uses TRBV7-9 and TRBJ2-7; unclear D gene. V lost 4 bases, J lost 9 bases, and 7 bases lay in between. Germline CDR1 and CDR2: SEHNR and FQNEAQ (reference sequence). The length of the CDR3 is 10 residues. The CDR3 spells CASSSLGQYF. The CDR3, as DNA: TGTGCCAGCAGCTCCCTTGGGCAGTACTTC.

This clonotype was recorded a few times. V is TRBV6-5 and J is TRBJ1-5; no definite D call. V was cut by 3 bases and J by 5 bases, with 8 bases left in between. This CDR3 comprises 13 residues. Per germline, CDR1 MNHEY and CDR2 SVGAGI. The CDR3, as DNA: TGTGCCAGCAGTTATATGGCGGATCAGCCCCAGCATTTT. Amino acid sequence: CASSYMADQPQHF.

This clonotype was found once. The rearrangement uses TRBV6-2 or TRBV6-3 and TRBJ1-4; D may be TRBD1 (6 bases). The ends were cut back, 4 bases at V and 6 bases at J, with 12 bases in the middle. The CDR3 extends over 14 amino acids. The germline CDR1 and CDR2 sequences are MNHEY and SVGEGT. CDR3: CASSSDRWYEKLFF. CDR3 in DNA: TGTGCCAGCAGTTCCGACAGGTGGTATGAAAAACTGTTTTTT.

The V and J genes are TRBV7-8 and TRBJ2-7; the D gene is possibly TRBD2 (6 bases). Germline assignment: CDR1 SGHVS and CDR2 FQNEAQ. Trimming removed 5 bases at V and 2 bases at J, with 16 bases between. This CDR3 has 15 residues. The CDR3, as DNA: TGTGCCAGCAGCCTAGACCCCGGGAGCACCTACGAGCAGTACTTC. Its protein is CASSLDPGSTYEQYF.

A few counts support this clonotype. This chain uses TRBV24-1 with TRBJ2-5; possible D gene TRBD1, 5 bases. The CDR3 consists of 15 residues. The germline V and J ends were trimmed by 1 base and 1 base, with 9 bases remaining between them. The germline V gene has CDR1 KGHDR and CDR2 SFDVKD. The CDR3 nucleotides read TGTGCCACCAGTGATTTTCAGGGATTCCAAGAGACCCAGTACTTC. Translating gives CATSDFQGFQETQYF.

The chain joins TRBV10-3 to TRBJ2-5, with D possibly TRBD2 on 5 matching bases. Germline lookup yields CDR1 ENHRY and CDR2 SYGVKD. The V end lost 4 bases, the J end lost 7 bases, and 13 bases lay between the germline ends. This CDR3 has 13 residues. The DNA of the CDR3 is TGTGCCATCAGTGGAACGGGGAGCGGGACCCAGTACTTC. It specifies CAISGTGSGTQYF.

A remark on this clonotype: The junction differs from germline at one of its ends, possibly a read error. DNA of the CDR3: TGTGCCAGCAGCCTAGCGGGAGGGCGCGAGCAGTGCTTC. Protein sequence: CASSLAGGREQCF. V is TRBV3-1 and J is TRBJ2-7; 11 positions match TRBD2. Germline V gene data show CDR1 as LGHDT and CDR2 as YNNKEL (reference sequence). The CDR3 spans 13 residues.

This clonotype was observed once. The chain links TRBV5-1 to TRBJ2-6; D gene uncertain. Trimming stripped 0 bases from V and 0 bases from J, with 7 bases between. In germline, CDR1 is SGHRS, CDR2 YFSETQ. This CDR3 has 16 amino acids. The DNA for the CDR3 is TGCGCCAGCAGCTTGGCACCATCCTCTGGGGCCAACGTCCTGACTTTC. Residues: CASSLAPSSGANVLTF.

This clonotype has only a few counts. The V and J genes are TRBV12-3 or TRBV12-4 and TRBJ2-5, with D maybe TRBD2 (5 bases). The CDR3 consists of 15 residues. The V and J ends lost 7 bases and 5 bases respectively, with 20 bases between them. The CDR3 is CASTYKEADGETQYF. The CDR3, as DNA: TGTGCCAGCACCTATAAGGAGGCCGACGGGGAGACCCAGTACTTC.